This is a list of T cell receptor beta chains from one sample in a study of Graves' ophthalmopathy and Graves' hyperthyroidism. MiXCR, run by TCRdb on the multiplex PCR reads, gives a single entry per CDR3 protein. The top ten clones hold 7.1% of a sample with about 620,000 distinct CDR3 sequences, 22% of them seen once. The sequenced sample was peripheral blood. The source of these receptors is a young woman with stable Graves' hyperthyroidism. Some clones in this sample may be carry-over from other donors' samples. The CDR3 runs from the conserved cysteine through the conserved F or W. Each record gives: clone size, J gene, V gene, D gene, CDR3 DNA, CDR3 protein. D genes are given only for firm matches. Where a row states a size, it is once, few, many or the class of an expanded clone; other rows omit it.

clone size: many
J gene: TRBJ1-2
V gene: TRBV2
D gene: TRBD1
CDR3 DNA: TGTGCCAGCAGGGCCGGGACAGGGGTTACTAATCGCTATGGCTACACCTTC
CDR3 protein: CASRAGTGVTNRYGYTF

clone size: NA
J gene: TRBJ2-3
V gene: TRBV24-1
D gene: NA
CDR3 DNA: TGTGCCACCAGTCCCGGGGGAAGCACAGATACGCAGTATTTT
CDR3 protein: CATSPGGSTDTQYF

clone size: NA
J gene: TRBJ2-6
V gene: TRBV5-1
D gene: NA
CDR3 DNA: TGCGCCAGCAGCTTTGGCCTTAAACTCCCGCCCGGGGCCAACGTCCTGACTTTC
CDR3 protein: CASSFGLKLPPGANVLTF

clone size: many
J gene: TRBJ2-7
V gene: TRBV2
D gene: TRBD1
CDR3 DNA: TGTGCCAGCATTCGCCGGGACAGGGGTTCCGAGCAGTACTTC
CDR3 protein: CASIRRDRGSEQYF

clone size: few
J gene: TRBJ2-4
V gene: TRBV7-9
D gene: TRBD1
CDR3 DNA: TGTGCCAGCAGCTTAGCAGGTGGTGGGACAGGGACAAACATTCAGTACTTC
CDR3 protein: CASSLAGGGTGTNIQYF

clone size: NA
J gene: TRBJ2-5
V gene: TRBV11-1
D gene: TRBD2
CDR3 DNA: TGTGCCAGCAGCCCCCCCCCCCGGCTAGCGGGTCCGGAGACCCAGTACTTC
CDR3 protein: CASSPPPRLAGPETQYF

clone size: NA
J gene: TRBJ1-1
V gene: TRBV29-1
D gene: NA
CDR3 DNA: TGCAGCGTTGTGGCCAGCCAGAACACTGAAGCTTTCTTT
CDR3 protein: CSVVASQNTEAFF

clone size: NA
J gene: TRBJ2-7
V gene: TRBV20-1
D gene: TRBD2
CDR3 DNA: TGCAGTGCTAGAGGGGCTAGCGGGGGGTACTACGAGCAGTACTTC
CDR3 protein: CSARGASGGYYEQYF

clone size: NA
J gene: TRBJ1-1
V gene: TRBV27
D gene: TRBD1
CDR3 DNA: TGTGCCAGCAGTCAAACTCCGGGACAGGGGAACACTGAAGCTTTCTTT
CDR3 protein: CASSQTPGQGNTEAFF

clone size: NA
J gene: TRBJ1-1
V gene: TRBV12-3/TRBV12-4
D gene: NA
CDR3 DNA: TGTGCCAGCAGTTTATGGCCCGCTGAAGCTTTCTTT
CDR3 protein: CASSLWPAEAFF

clone size: many
J gene: TRBJ2-2
V gene: TRBV7-9
D gene: TRBD1
CDR3 DNA: TGTGCCAGCGACTTCTCCGGGACAGCATCCGGGGAGCTGTTTTTT
CDR3 protein: CASDFSGTASGELFF

clone size: many
J gene: TRBJ2-7
V gene: TRBV6-5
D gene: TRBD1
CDR3 DNA: TGTGCCAGCAGTTACAACGGAGGGACAGGGGCATACGAGCAGTACTTC
CDR3 protein: CASSYNGGTGAYEQYF

clone size: many
J gene: TRBJ1-1
V gene: TRBV28
D gene: NA
CDR3 DNA: TGTGCCAGCACCCGAGAAGAGGGTACCACTGAAGCTTTCTTT
CDR3 protein: CASTREEGTTEAFF

clone size: many
J gene: TRBJ2-7
V gene: TRBV2
D gene: TRBD1
CDR3 DNA: TGTGCCAGCGGACAGGGGATGTCCTACGAGCAGTACTTC
CDR3 protein: CASGQGMSYEQYF

clone size: few
J gene: TRBJ1-6
V gene: TRBV6-1
D gene: NA
CDR3 DNA: TGTGCCAGCAGACTCAAGGGGGGCAGCAATAATTCACCCCTCCACTTT
CDR3 protein: CASRLKGGSNNSPLHF

clone size: many
J gene: TRBJ2-5
V gene: TRBV9
D gene: TRBD2
CDR3 DNA: TGTGCCAGCAGCGTAGGACTAGCGGGGGCTGCGGGGATTAAAGAGACCCAGTACTTC
CDR3 protein: CASSVGLAGAAGIKETQYF

clone size: many
J gene: TRBJ2-7
V gene: TRBV6-1
D gene: NA
CDR3 DNA: TGTGCCAGCAGTGAAGCCCACGGGACAATCTACGAGCAGTACTTC
CDR3 protein: CASSEAHGTIYEQYF

clone size: NA
J gene: TRBJ2-5
V gene: TRBV10-3
D gene: NA
CDR3 DNA: TGTGCCATCGGAGGCAGGACACAAGAGACCCAGTACTTC
CDR3 protein: CAIGGRTQETQYF

clone size: NA
J gene: TRBJ2-7
V gene: TRBV12-3/TRBV12-4
D gene: NA
CDR3 DNA: TGTGCCAGCAGTCCAGGGACATCCGAGCAGTACTTC
CDR3 protein: CASSPGTSEQYF

clone size: NA
J gene: TRBJ1-1
V gene: TRBV20-1
D gene: NA
CDR3 DNA: TGCAGTGCTAGGATGGCTCACATTGAAGCTTTCTTT
CDR3 protein: CSARMAHIEAFF

clone size: many
J gene: TRBJ2-2
V gene: TRBV6-1
D gene: TRBD2
CDR3 DNA: TGTGCCAGCAGTGAACCGGGACTAGCGGCCGGGGAGCTGTTTTTT
CDR3 protein: CASSEPGLAAGELFF

clone size: many
J gene: TRBJ1-6
V gene: TRBV11-2
D gene: NA
CDR3 DNA: TGTGCCAGCAGCTTCAGCCAGGGCTATAATTCACCCCTCCACTTT
CDR3 protein: CASSFSQGYNSPLHF

clone size: few
J gene: TRBJ2-7
V gene: TRBV13
D gene: TRBD1
CDR3 DNA: TGTGCCAGCAGCCCGGACAGGGAAAAATACGAGCAGTACTTC
CDR3 protein: CASSPDREKYEQYF

clone size: few
J gene: TRBJ2-4
V gene: TRBV28
D gene: TRBD2
CDR3 DNA: TGTGCCAGCAGTTTAGTTGGTAGCGGGAGGGCCACCAACATTAAGTACTTC
CDR3 protein: CASSLVGSGRATNIKYF

clone size: few
J gene: TRBJ1-2
V gene: TRBV20-1
D gene: NA
CDR3 DNA: TGCAGTGCTAGGGTGACAGTTAACTATGGCTACACCTTC
CDR3 protein: CSARVTVNYGYTF

clone size: few
J gene: TRBJ2-5
V gene: TRBV11-2
D gene: NA
CDR3 DNA: TGTGCCAGCAGCACGGGGTCCGCGGGGTCGGGGGAGACCCAGTACTTC
CDR3 protein: CASSTGSAGSGETQYF

clone size: NA
J gene: TRBJ2-7
V gene: TRBV7-2
D gene: NA
CDR3 DNA: TGTGCCAGCAGCTTAAGCGTTTACTCCTACGAGCAGTACTTC
CDR3 protein: CASSLSVYSYEQYF

clone size: many
J gene: TRBJ2-7
V gene: TRBV30
D gene: NA
CDR3 DNA: TGTGCCTGGAACAAGGGTCCCTACGAGCAGTACTTC
CDR3 protein: CAWNKGPYEQYF

clone size: many
J gene: TRBJ1-1
V gene: TRBV29-1
D gene: TRBD1
CDR3 DNA: TGCAGCGTTGACCCAGACAGGGCCACTGAAGCTTTCTTT
CDR3 protein: CSVDPDRATEAFF

clone size: many
J gene: TRBJ2-2
V gene: TRBV6-1
D gene: NA
CDR3 DNA: TGTGCCAGCAGTGAACTAGGGCCGAACACCGGGGAGCTGTTTTTT
CDR3 protein: CASSELGPNTGELFF

clone size: NA
J gene: TRBJ2-2
V gene: TRBV2
D gene: TRBD1
CDR3 DNA: TGTGCCAGCAGCCGAAAGGCACAGGGGCGCACCGGGGAGCTGTTTTTT
CDR3 protein: CASSRKAQGRTGELFF

clone size: NA
J gene: TRBJ1-1
V gene: TRBV12-3/TRBV12-4
D gene: NA
CDR3 DNA: TGTGCCAGCATACTCAGCCAGATGGATGAAGCTTTCTTT
CDR3 protein: CASILSQMDEAFF

clone size: many
J gene: TRBJ2-7
V gene: TRBV19
D gene: NA
CDR3 DNA: TGTGCCAGTAGTATTGGGGGGATCGAGCAGTACTTC
CDR3 protein: CASSIGGIEQYF

clone size: few
J gene: TRBJ1-1
V gene: TRBV30
D gene: NA
CDR3 DNA: TGTGCCTGGAGTCCGTATATGAACACTGAAGCTTTCTTT
CDR3 protein: CAWSPYMNTEAFF

clone size: NA
J gene: TRBJ1-1
V gene: TRBV10-3
D gene: NA
CDR3 DNA: TGTGCCATCAGGGACAGAGTGAACACTGAAGCTTTCTTT
CDR3 protein: CAIRDRVNTEAFF

clone size: NA
J gene: TRBJ2-5
V gene: TRBV6-1
D gene: TRBD2
CDR3 DNA: TGTGCCAGCAACCGGACTAGCGGTTCCGGGGAGACCCAGTACTTC
CDR3 protein: CASNRTSGSGETQYF

clone size: NA
J gene: TRBJ2-2
V gene: TRBV19
D gene: NA
CDR3 DNA: TGTGCCAGCGACAGGGAGGAAACCGGGGAGCTGTTTTTT
CDR3 protein: CASDREETGELFF

clone size: few
J gene: TRBJ1-2
V gene: TRBV30
D gene: TRBD1
CDR3 DNA: TGTGCCTGGAGTAAAGACAGGGGCCGTAACTATGGCTACACCTTC
CDR3 protein: CAWSKDRGRNYGYTF

clone size: NA
J gene: TRBJ1-2
V gene: TRBV11-2
D gene: TRBD1
CDR3 DNA: TGTGCCAGCAGCTTAGGAGGAGGGGGCCTCTATGGCTACACCTTC
CDR3 protein: CASSLGGGGLYGYTF

clone size: many
J gene: TRBJ2-7
V gene: TRBV20-1
D gene: TRBD2
CDR3 DNA: TGCAGTGCTCCCCGGGGGGGTTACGAGCAGTACTTC
CDR3 protein: CSAPRGGYEQYF

clone size: NA
J gene: TRBJ2-2
V gene: TRBV30
D gene: NA
CDR3 DNA: TGTGCCTGGAGAAGGGGAGCGAACACCGGGGAGCTGTTTTTT
CDR3 protein: CAWRRGANTGELFF

clone size: NA
J gene: TRBJ2-7
V gene: TRBV2
D gene: NA
CDR3 DNA: TGTGCCACCACGGAGGGGACAGCCCCTTCCTTCGAGCAGTACTTC
CDR3 protein: CATTEGTAPSFEQYF

clone size: few
J gene: TRBJ1-2
V gene: TRBV3-1
D gene: TRBD1
CDR3 DNA: TGTGCCAGCAGCCACGGTAGGGGACAGGGGCCCCATGGCTACACCTTC
CDR3 protein: CASSHGRGQGPHGYTF

clone size: few
J gene: TRBJ2-5
V gene: TRBV12-5
D gene: TRBD2
CDR3 DNA: TGTGCTAGTGGTTTGTCTAGCGGGGGTCCCTATGGGGACCAGTACTTC
CDR3 protein: CASGLSSGGPYGDQYF

clone size: few
J gene: TRBJ1-2
V gene: TRBV6-1
D gene: NA
CDR3 DNA: TGTGCCAGCAGTGAATATAGGTTGGACAGTAGAAATGGCTACACCTTC
CDR3 protein: CASSEYRLDSRNGYTF

clone size: many
J gene: TRBJ2-5
V gene: TRBV4-2
D gene: TRBD2
CDR3 DNA: TGTGCCAGCAGCCAAGAGACTAGCGGGAGTGAGACCCAGTACTTC
CDR3 protein: CASSQETSGSETQYF

clone size: NA
J gene: TRBJ2-7
V gene: TRBV6-4
D gene: TRBD2
CDR3 DNA: TGTGCCAGCAGTGACGCACTGGAACTTGGGACTAGGTCTTTGTACGAGCAGTACTTC
CDR3 protein: CASSDALELGTRSLYEQYF

clone size: NA
J gene: TRBJ1-6
V gene: TRBV12-3/TRBV12-4
D gene: TRBD1
CDR3 DNA: TGTGCCAGCAGTACTAAGGACAGGAGATATAATTCACCCCTCCGCTTT
CDR3 protein: CASSTKDRRYNSPLRF

clone size: NA
J gene: TRBJ1-1
V gene: TRBV6-1
D gene: TRBD1
CDR3 DNA: TGTGCCAGCAGTCTTACAGGGGCAATGGAAGCTTTCTTT
CDR3 protein: CASSLTGAMEAFF

clone size: many
J gene: TRBJ2-7
V gene: TRBV11-2
D gene: TRBD1
CDR3 DNA: TGTGCCAGCAGCTCCACAGGGGACCCGTACGAGCAGTACTTC
CDR3 protein: CASSSTGDPYEQYF

clone size: NA
J gene: TRBJ2-7
V gene: TRBV6-1
D gene: TRBD1
CDR3 DNA: TGTGCCAGTCTCACCGGGACAGGGGTGTACGAGCAGTACTTC
CDR3 protein: CASLTGTGVYEQYF

clone size: many
J gene: TRBJ2-6
V gene: TRBV6-1
D gene: TRBD1
CDR3 DNA: TGTGCCAGCAGTGAAAATTGGGACAGAGCCTCTGGGGCCAACGTCCTGACTTTC
CDR3 protein: CASSENWDRASGANVLTF

clone size: NA
J gene: TRBJ2-7
V gene: TRBV12-3/TRBV12-4
D gene: TRBD2
CDR3 DNA: TGTGCCAGCCGGAATCCGGCGGGAGAGGGGAGCGGGGAGCAGTACTTC
CDR3 protein: CASRNPAGEGSGEQYF